This T cell receptor (beta chain) was sequenced for a study of cytomegalovirus exposure and HLA in healthy donors. On the study more broadly: Earlier, 180 million or so T cells were analyzed, and fewer than 120 million unique TCR beta sequences were found among them.

A remark on this clone: No antigen is known for it.

A multiplex PCR was run with 60 Vbeta primers and 13 Jbeta primers. The data were produced by immunoSEQ multiplex PCR, yet TCRdb's version contains in-frame clones alone and is incomplete. The sample carries about 180,000 clones, 77% recorded once. After removal of 4 bases from V and 2 bases from J, the junction contained 6 bases not matched to a gene. Germline CDR1 is MNHEY and CDR2 is SVGAGI. The CDR3 length is 15 residues. General study points: The authors reported that TCR beta sequences could predict HLA-A and HLA-B alleles. These predictions were accurate for most subjects in the first cohort. Among TCR beta chains of equal frequency, HLA-associated ones were more clonally expanded in a later analysis. There were around 160 TCR beta chains listed as cytomegalovirus-associated.

This TCR derives from a man younger than 35 in good health and CMV-seronegative. This chain uses TRBV6-5 with TRBJ2-7, with TRBD2 matching 9 bases. Sequencing input: PBMCs. CDR3 nucleotides: TGTGCCAGCAGTTTCGCGGGAGGGCCGACCTACGAGCAGTACTTC. Translated, it gives CASSFAGGPTYEQYF.